This T cell receptor (beta chain) was captured in a study of blood T cell repertoires in COVID-19. CDR1 is MGHRA, CDR2 YSYEKL, per germline. V lost 4 bases, J lost 4 bases, and 10 bases lay in between. The CDR3 is 13 amino acids. The repertoire was sequenced with immunoSEQ multiplex PCR; TCRdb's copy has only in-frame clones and lacks some. The profile covers around 65,000 clones, with 79% appearing a single time and around 50% taken by the ten largest. This chain links TRBV4-1 with TRBJ1-2; no clear D. The sample comprised peripheral blood. The TCR originated in a human donor in a cohort sampled during active COVID-19. CDR3 sequence reads: CASSLDTAYGYTF. CDR3 sequence (DNA): TGCGCCAGCAGCCTAGATACAGCCTATGGCTACACCTTC.